Listed below are T cell receptor beta chains from one sample, sequenced in a study of shared clonotypes between healthy human individuals. Sequencing used immunoSEQ multiplex PCR; TCRdb keeps in-frame clones, though not all of them. This table has millions of clones, 90% to 95% appearing once. Sequences were obtained from naive CD4+ T cells sorted from blood. The receptors were sampled from a man younger than 30 in good health. Both conserved end residues are part of each CDR3. D genes are given only for firm matches. Clone size is shown for a subset of rows, as once, few, many or a class of expanded clone.

J: TRBJ1-4
V: TRBV2
D: NA
size: once
DNA: TGTGCCAGCATGGGGGAGTTGGGCGAAAAACTGTTTTTT
CDR3: CASMGELGEKLFF

J: TRBJ1-2
V: TRBV7-9
D: NA
size: NA
DNA: TGTGCCAGCAGCTTAGCTGAGACTACGGTGAGAATTAACTATGGCTACACCTTC
CDR3: CASSLAETTVRINYGYTF

J: TRBJ2-1
V: TRBV25-1
D: TRBD2
size: NA
DNA: TGTGCCAGCAGTGAATTGGGGATAGCGGGGGATAGTGAGCAGTTCTTC
CDR3: CASSELGIAGDSEQFF

J: TRBJ2-7
V: TRBV5-1
D: TRBD1
size: NA
DNA: TGCGCCAGCAGCTTGGCCGGGTTGCGGGACAGGAGTTCCTACGAGCAGTACTTC
CDR3: CASSLAGLRDRSSYEQYF

J: TRBJ2-5
V: TRBV5-1
D: NA
size: NA
DNA: TGCGCCAGCAGCTTGGAGGGTCCCAGAGGAGAGACCCAGTACTTC
CDR3: CASSLEGPRGETQYF

J: TRBJ1-6
V: TRBV27
D: NA
size: NA
DNA: TGTGCCAGCGGGCCTCGGGGGAGCTCCTATAATTCACCCCTCCACTTT
CDR3: CASGPRGSSYNSPLHF

J: TRBJ1-5
V: TRBV2
D: NA
size: once
DNA: TGTGCCAGCAGTTGGGACGTGACGAATCAGCCCCAGCATTTT
CDR3: CASSWDVTNQPQHF

J: TRBJ2-3
V: TRBV6-5
D: TRBD2
size: NA
DNA: TGTGCCAGCAGGACCAGCGGGGGACGCACAGATACGCAGTATTTT
CDR3: CASRTSGGRTDTQYF

J: TRBJ1-1
V: TRBV6-5
D: NA
size: NA
DNA: TGTGCCAGCAGTCAAGCGGGGGAAAGTGAAGCTTTCTTT
CDR3: CASSQAGESEAFF

J: TRBJ2-7
V: TRBV7-9
D: NA
size: NA
DNA: TGTGCCAGCAGCCAGGGCCCAGAGTACTTC
CDR3: CASSQGPEYF

J: TRBJ2-1
V: TRBV5-1
D: NA
size: NA
DNA: TGCGCCAGCAGCTTGAATGGGGGGACCTACAATGAGCAGTTCTTC
CDR3: CASSLNGGTYNEQFF

J: TRBJ1-5
V: TRBV4-2
D: TRBD1
size: NA
DNA: TGTGCCAGCAGCCAGTCCGGGACAGGGAATCAGCCCCAGCATTTT
CDR3: CASSQSGTGNQPQHF

J: TRBJ2-1
V: TRBV15
D: TRBD1
size: NA
DNA: TGTGCCACCAGCAGAGATGTGAGACAGGGGGCTCAGGATGAGCAGTTCTTC
CDR3: CATSRDVRQGAQDEQFF